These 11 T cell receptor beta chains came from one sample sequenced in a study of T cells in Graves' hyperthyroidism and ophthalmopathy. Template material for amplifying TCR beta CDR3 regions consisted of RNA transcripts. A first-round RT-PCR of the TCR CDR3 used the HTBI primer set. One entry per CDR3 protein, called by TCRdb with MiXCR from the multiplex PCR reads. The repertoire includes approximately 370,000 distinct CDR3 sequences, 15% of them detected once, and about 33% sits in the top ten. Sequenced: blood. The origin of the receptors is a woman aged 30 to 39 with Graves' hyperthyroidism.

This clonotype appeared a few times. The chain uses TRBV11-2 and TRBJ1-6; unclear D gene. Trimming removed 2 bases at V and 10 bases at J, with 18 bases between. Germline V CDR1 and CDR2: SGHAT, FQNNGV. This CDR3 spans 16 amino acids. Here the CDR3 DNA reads TGTGCCAGCAGCTTATTGCGACCCGCCCCAGAATCACCCCTCCACTTT. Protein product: CASSLLRPAPESPLHF.

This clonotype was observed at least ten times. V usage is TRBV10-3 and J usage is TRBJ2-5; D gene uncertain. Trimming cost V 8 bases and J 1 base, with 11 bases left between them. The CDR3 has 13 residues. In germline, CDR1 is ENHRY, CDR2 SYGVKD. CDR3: CAIRSALQETQYF. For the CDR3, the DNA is TGTGCCATCCGTTCGGCCCTCCAAGAGACCCAGTACTTC.

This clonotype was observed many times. CDR3 sequence (DNA): TGTGCCAGCAGTTTATCTCCAGGGGCAAACTACAATGAGCAGTTCTTC. It yields the protein CASSLSPGANYNEQFF. V gene TRBV28 combines with J gene TRBJ2-1; D possibly corresponds to TRBD1 (6 bases). Trimming cost V 1 base and J 3 bases, with 13 bases left between them. Germline loops: CDR1 MDHEN, CDR2 SYDVKM. This CDR3 has 16 residues. Based on the CDR3 plus reference TRBV28 and TRBJ2-1, the full variable domain is DVKVTQSSRYLVKRTGEKVFLECVQDMDHENMFWYRQDPGLGLRLIYFSYDVKMKEKGDIPEGYSVSREKKERFSLILESASTNQTSMYLCASSLSPGANYNEQFFGPGTRLTVL.

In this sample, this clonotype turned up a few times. DNA for the CDR3: TGTGCCAGCAGTAGGGGCGGAGGCTACGAGCAGTACTTC. Translating it yields CASSRGGGYEQYF. The V gene is TRBV27, the J gene TRBJ2-7, with D perhaps being TRBD1 or TRBD2 (5 bases each). Germline CDR1 and CDR2: MNHEY and SMNVEV (reference sequence). This CDR3 spans 13 amino acids. V shed 5 bases and J shed 3 bases, with 11 bases lying between them.

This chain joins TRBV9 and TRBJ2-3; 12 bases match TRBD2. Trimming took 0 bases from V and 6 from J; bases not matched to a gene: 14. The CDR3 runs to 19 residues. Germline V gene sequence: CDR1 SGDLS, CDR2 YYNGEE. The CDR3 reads CASSVAAYTRLAGDDTQYF. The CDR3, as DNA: TGTGCCAGCAGCGTAGCAGCATACACCAGACTAGCGGGAGATGATACGCAGTATTTT.

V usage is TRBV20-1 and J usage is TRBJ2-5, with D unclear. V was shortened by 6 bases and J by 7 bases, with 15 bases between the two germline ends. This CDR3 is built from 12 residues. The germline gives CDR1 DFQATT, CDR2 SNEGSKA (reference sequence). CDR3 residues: CSAQLTGATQYF. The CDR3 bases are TGCAGTGCCCAGCTGACCGGCGCGACCCAGTACTTC.

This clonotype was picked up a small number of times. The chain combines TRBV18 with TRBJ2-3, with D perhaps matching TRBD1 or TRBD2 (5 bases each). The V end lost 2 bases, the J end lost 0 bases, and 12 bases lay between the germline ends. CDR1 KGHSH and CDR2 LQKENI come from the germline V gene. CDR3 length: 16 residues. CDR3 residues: CASSPAGSYSTDTQYF. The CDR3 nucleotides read TGTGCCAGCTCACCAGCAGGGAGTTATAGCACAGATACGCAGTATTTT.

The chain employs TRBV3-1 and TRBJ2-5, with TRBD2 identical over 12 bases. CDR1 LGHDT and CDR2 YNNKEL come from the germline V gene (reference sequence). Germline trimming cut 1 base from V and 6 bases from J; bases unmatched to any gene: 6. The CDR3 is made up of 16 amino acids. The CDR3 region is CASSQGLAGGGKTQYF. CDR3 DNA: TGTGCCAGCAGCCAAGGCCTAGCGGGAGGGGGAAAGACCCAGTACTTC.

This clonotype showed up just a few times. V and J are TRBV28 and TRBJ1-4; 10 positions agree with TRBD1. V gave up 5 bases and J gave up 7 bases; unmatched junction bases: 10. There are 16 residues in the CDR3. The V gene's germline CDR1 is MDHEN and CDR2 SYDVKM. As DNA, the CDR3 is TGTGCCAGCAGTCTAATAGCCGGGACAGGGGTTGAAAAACTGTTTTTT. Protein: CASSLIAGTGVEKLFF.

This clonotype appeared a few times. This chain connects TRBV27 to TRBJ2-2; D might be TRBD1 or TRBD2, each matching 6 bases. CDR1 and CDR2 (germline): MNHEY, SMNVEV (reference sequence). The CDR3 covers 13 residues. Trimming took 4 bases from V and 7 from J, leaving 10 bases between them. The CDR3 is CASSSGAGGELFF. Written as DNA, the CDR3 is TGTGCCAGCAGTTCGGGGGCCGGCGGGGAGCTGTTTTTT.

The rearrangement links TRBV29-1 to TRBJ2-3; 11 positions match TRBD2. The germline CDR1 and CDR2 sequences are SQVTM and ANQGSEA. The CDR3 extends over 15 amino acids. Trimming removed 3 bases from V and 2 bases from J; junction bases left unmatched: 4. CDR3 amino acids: CSVDVGLADTDTQYF. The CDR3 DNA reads TGCAGCGTTGATGTGGGACTAGCGGACACAGATACGCAGTATTTT.